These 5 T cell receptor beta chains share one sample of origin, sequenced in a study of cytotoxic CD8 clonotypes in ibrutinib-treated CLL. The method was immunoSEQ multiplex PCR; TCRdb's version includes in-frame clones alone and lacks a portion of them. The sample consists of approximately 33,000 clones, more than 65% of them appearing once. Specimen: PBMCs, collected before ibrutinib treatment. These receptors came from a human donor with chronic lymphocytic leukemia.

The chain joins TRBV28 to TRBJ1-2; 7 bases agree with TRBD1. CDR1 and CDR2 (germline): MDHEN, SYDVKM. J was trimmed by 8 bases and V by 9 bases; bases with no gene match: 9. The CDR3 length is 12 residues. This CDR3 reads CASFLTGEGYTF. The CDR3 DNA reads TGTGCCAGTTTTCTAACAGGGGAAGGCTACACCTTC.

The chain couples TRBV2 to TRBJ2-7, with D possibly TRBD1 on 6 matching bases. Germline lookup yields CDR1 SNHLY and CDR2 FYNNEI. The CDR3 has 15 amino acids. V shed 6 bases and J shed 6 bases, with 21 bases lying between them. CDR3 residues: CASRLNIRGGGEQYF. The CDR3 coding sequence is TGTGCCAGCAGGCTTAATATCAGGGGCGGAGGCGAGCAGTACTTC.

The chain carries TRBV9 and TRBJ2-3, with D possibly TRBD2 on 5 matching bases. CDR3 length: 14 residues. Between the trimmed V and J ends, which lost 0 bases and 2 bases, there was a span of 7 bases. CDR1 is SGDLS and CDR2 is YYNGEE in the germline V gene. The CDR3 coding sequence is TGTGCCAGCAGCGTAGGGCGGGTCACAGATACGCAGTATTTT. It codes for CASSVGRVTDTQYF.

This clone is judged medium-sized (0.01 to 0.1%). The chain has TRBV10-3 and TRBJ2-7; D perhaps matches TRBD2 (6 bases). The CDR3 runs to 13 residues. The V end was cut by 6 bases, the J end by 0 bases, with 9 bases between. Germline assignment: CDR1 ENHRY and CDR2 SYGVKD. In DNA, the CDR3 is TGTGCCATCAGGGAGCGGGCCTCCTACGAGCAGTACTTC. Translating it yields CAIRERASYEQYF.

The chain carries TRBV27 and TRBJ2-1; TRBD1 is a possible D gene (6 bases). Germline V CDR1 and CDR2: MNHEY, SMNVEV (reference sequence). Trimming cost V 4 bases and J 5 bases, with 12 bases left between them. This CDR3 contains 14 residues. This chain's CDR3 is CASSSRTANNEQFF. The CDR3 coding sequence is TGTGCCAGCAGTTCCAGGACAGCTAACAATGAGCAGTTCTTC.